These 19 T cell receptor beta chains share one sample of origin, sequenced in a study of blood T cell repertoires in COVID-19. Produced via immunoSEQ multiplex PCR; TCRdb's table is partial and in-frame only. The table has some 390,000 clones, around 87% seen once. The sample was PBMCs or T cells enriched from blood (not recorded which). The receptors come from a man aged 30-40 years who had recovered from COVID-19.

The rearrangement joins TRBV5-1 to TRBJ1-1, with 8 bases identical to TRBD1. Looked up from germline, CDR1 is SGHRS and CDR2 is YFSETQ. V trimming: 4 bases; J trimming: 5 bases; junction bases outside the gene matches: 7. The CDR3 is made up of 14 amino acids. CDR3 protein: CASSVRQGWTEAFF. The CDR3, as DNA: TGCGCCAGCAGCGTAAGACAGGGGTGGACTGAAGCTTTCTTT.

The rearrangement links TRBV28 to TRBJ1-1, with TRBD1 matching 7 bases. The junction had 5 bases not matched to a gene; V was cut back by 2 bases and J by 2 bases. The CDR3 contains 15 residues. CDR1 is MDHEN, CDR2 SYDVKM, per germline. The CDR3: CASSLVLGGNTEAFF. The CDR3 DNA reads as TGTGCCAGCAGTTTAGTTTTAGGGGGCAACACTGAAGCTTTCTTT. The full variable domain, with the rest looked up from reference TRBV28 and TRBJ1-1, is DVKVTQSSRYLVKRTGEKVFLECVQDMDHENMFWYRQDPGLGLRLIYFSYDVKMKEKGDIPEGYSVSREKKERFSLILESASTNQTSMYLCASSLVLGGNTEAFFGQGTRLTVV.

This clone has just a few counts. CDR3 nucleotide sequence: TGTGCCAGCACGGGACATCGAGAAAAACTGTTTTTT. Amino acids: CASTGHREKLFF. V usage is TRBV12-3 or TRBV12-4 and J usage is TRBJ1-4; perhaps TRBD1 as D (6 bases). V lost 7 bases and J lost 8, with 11 bases in between. This CDR3 is built from 12 residues.

The count of this clone is one. This rearrangement joins TRBV28 to TRBJ2-7, with 11 bases matching TRBD2. Germline V lookup: CDR1 MDHEN, CDR2 SYDVKM. V dropped 7 bases and J dropped 3; count of bases not matched to a gene: 5. This CDR3 is built from 14 residues. CDR3: CASKLGTSGYEQYF. DNA for the CDR3: TGTGCCAGCAAGTTAGGGACTAGCGGCTACGAGCAGTACTTC.

The chain joins TRBV3-1 (or the pseudogene TRBV3-2) to TRBJ2-3, with D maybe TRBD1 (5 bases). V gave up 0 bases and J gave up 4 bases, with 20 bases separating them. This CDR3 is built from 18 residues. Per the germline V gene, CDR1 is LGHDT and CDR2 is YNNKEL (reference sequence). The CDR3 region is CASSQDTAGIGGADTQYF. In nucleotides, the CDR3 is TGTGCCAGCAGCCAAGATACGGCAGGGATCGGTGGTGCAGATACGCAGTATTTT.

This chain links TRBV2 with TRBJ1-5; 9 nucleotides agree with TRBD1. The V gene's germline CDR1 is SNHLY and CDR2 FYNNEI. The CDR3 extends over 16 amino acids. Germline trimming cut 8 bases from V and 3 bases from J; bases unmatched to any gene: 11. CDR3 residues: CASDEWGQGANQPQHF. In DNA form, the CDR3 reads TGTGCCAGCGATGAGTGGGGACAGGGTGCCAATCAGCCCCAGCATTTT.

This chain uses TRBV5-4 with TRBJ2-2, with a possible D match to TRBD1 (5 bases). CDR1 SGHNT and CDR2 YYREEE come from the germline V gene (reference sequence). V was pared by 6 bases and J by 0 bases, with 18 bases between. This CDR3 has 17 amino acids. This CDR3 reads CASTLKQDLANTGELFF. The CDR3 DNA is TGTGCCAGCACCCTGAAACAGGACCTCGCGAACACCGGGGAGCTGTTTTTT.

The rearrangement uses TRBV7-6 and TRBJ2-1; 7 bases align to TRBD2. Losses at the gene ends were 1 base for V and 2 bases for J; bases not matched to a gene: 5. This CDR3 is built from 16 residues. Germline assignment: CDR1 SGHVS and CDR2 FNYEAQ. The chain's CDR3 is CASSLDGAGAYNEQFF. The DNA for the CDR3 is TGTGCCAGCAGCTTAGATGGGGCGGGAGCCTACAATGAGCAGTTCTTC.

The V and J genes are TRBV10-3 and TRBJ1-1; no reliable D call. The CDR3 loop spans 14 amino acids. Trimming stripped 3 bases from V and 4 bases from J, with 12 bases between. Germline V CDR1 and CDR2: ENHRY, SYGVKD. In DNA, the CDR3 is TGTGCCATCAGTGATTCAGGCGTTCGCACTGAAGCTTTCTTT. Translating it yields CAISDSGVRTEAFF.

The gene calls are TRBV7-8 and TRBJ2-7; 10 bases line up with TRBD2. Germline loops: CDR1 SGHVS, CDR2 FQNEAQ. Trimming removed 3 bases from V and 6 bases from J; junction bases left unmatched: 5. CDR3 length: 14 residues. The CDR3 loop reads CASSFLAGAGEQYF. The CDR3 DNA reads as TGTGCCAGCAGCTTCCTAGCGGGAGCTGGCGAGCAGTACTTC.

This chain connects TRBV6-5 to TRBJ2-5, with 10 bases fitting TRBD1. Germline-derived CDR1 and CDR2 are MNHEY and SVGAGI. The junction had 9 bases not matched to a gene; V was cut back by 6 bases and J by 5 bases. CDR3 size: 15 residues. The CDR3 region is CASSHETGGFETQYF. The DNA for the CDR3 is TGTGCCAGCAGCCACGAGACAGGGGGCTTTGAGACCCAGTACTTC.

Comment on this clone: Other nucleotide sequences in the sample specify the same CDR3. The CDR3 bases are TGCGCCAGCAGCTGGGACAGTTCCTACGAGCAGTACTTC. This gives the protein CASSWDSSYEQYF. The chain uses TRBV5-1 and TRBJ2-7; 7 bases align to TRBD1. In germline, CDR1 is SGHRS, CDR2 YFSETQ. The CDR3 sequence is 13 residues long. V lost 3 bases to trimming and J lost 1 base; unmatched junction nucleotides: 1.

This clone was detected once. The gene calls are TRBV5-1 and TRBJ2-7; a weak D match, TRBD2 (6 bases). This CDR3 is 14 amino acids long. Germline V gene data show CDR1 as SGHRS and CDR2 as YFSETQ. V was shortened by 4 bases and J by 1 base, with 12 bases between the two germline ends. Here the CDR3 reads CASSRTGDSYEQYF. CDR3 DNA sequence: TGCGCCAGCAGCAGAACGGGGGATTCCTACGAGCAGTACTTC.

The V call is TRBV4-1, the J call TRBJ1-6; TRBD1 is a possible D gene (6 bases). The length of the CDR3 is 15 residues. Germline loops: CDR1 MGHRA, CDR2 YSYEKL. V was pared by 4 bases and J by 8 bases, with 15 bases between. The CDR3 DNA reads as TGCGCCAGCAGCCGAGAACAGGGTGTTTATTCACCCCTCCACTTT. Translation gives CASSREQGVYSPLHF.

The chain joins TRBV7-9 to TRBJ1-5; 11 nucleotides agree with TRBD1. The CDR3 runs to 15 residues. V was pared by 5 bases and J by 7 bases, with 7 bases of the junction left unmatched. Per germline, CDR1 SEHNR and CDR2 FQNEAQ (reference sequence). CDR3 sequence: CASSPGTGGRQPQHF. The CDR3 bases are TGTGCCAGCAGCCCCGGGACAGGGGGTCGGCAGCCCCAGCATTTT.

This clone has more than one count but fewer than ten. This chain links TRBV18 with TRBJ1-1; the D gene is possibly TRBD1 (5 bases). The CDR3 has 13 residues. Trimming took 6 bases from V and 2 from J, leaving 10 bases between them. Germline V CDR1 and CDR2: KGHSH, LQKENI. The CDR3 DNA follows: TGTGCCAGCTCGAACGGGGGTAACACTGAAGCTTTCTTT. This codes for CASSNGGNTEAFF.

V gene TRBV11-3 combines with J gene TRBJ1-5, with a possible D match to TRBD1 (6 bases). CDR3 length: 15 residues. V was pared by 5 bases and J by 1 base, with 12 bases between. Germline V gene data show CDR1 as SGHNT and CDR2 as YENEEA. Here the CDR3 reads CASSDDRRSNQPQHF. CDR3 coding DNA: TGTGCCAGCAGCGACGACAGGAGGAGCAATCAGCCCCAGCATTTT.

The chain combines TRBV19 with TRBJ1-2; D is ambiguous. V was cut by 7 bases and J by 1 base, with 16 bases left in between. This CDR3 has 15 amino acids. Per germline, CDR1 LNHDA and CDR2 SQIVND (reference sequence). CDR3 bases: TGTGCCAGTAATGCCAGAGGGCGTGATAACTATGGCTACACCTTC. The encoded protein is CASNARGRDNYGYTF.

CDR3 DNA sequence: TGCGCCAGCAGCCGGACTTATTACAATGAGCAGTTCTTC. Amino acid sequence: CASSRTYYNEQFF. The J gene is TRBJ2-1, the V gene TRBV5-1; D possibly corresponds to TRBD2 (5 bases). The CDR3 totals 13 residues. Trimming stripped 4 bases from V and 4 bases from J, with 9 bases between. CDR1 and CDR2 (germline): SGHRS, YFSETQ. The variable domain in full, completed from reference TRBV5-1 and TRBJ2-1, reads KAGVTQTPRYLIKTRGQQVTLSCSPISGHRSVSWYQQTPGQGLQFLFEYFSETQRNKGNFPGRFSGRQFSNSRSEMNVSTLELGDSALYLCASSRTYYNEQFFGPGTRLTVL.